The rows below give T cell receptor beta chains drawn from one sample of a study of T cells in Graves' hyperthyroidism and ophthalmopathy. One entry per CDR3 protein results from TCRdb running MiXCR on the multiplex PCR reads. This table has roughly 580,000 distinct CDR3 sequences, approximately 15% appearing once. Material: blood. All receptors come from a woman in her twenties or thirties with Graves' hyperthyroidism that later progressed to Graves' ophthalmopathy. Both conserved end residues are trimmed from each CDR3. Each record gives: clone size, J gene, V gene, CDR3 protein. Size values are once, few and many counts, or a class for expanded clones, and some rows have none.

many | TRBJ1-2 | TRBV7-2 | ASSLGTRGYYGYT
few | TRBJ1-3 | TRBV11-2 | ASSLDSFTGNTIY
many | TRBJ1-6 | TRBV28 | ASSFARGHGGPLH
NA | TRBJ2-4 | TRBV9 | ASSPPSGGYIQY
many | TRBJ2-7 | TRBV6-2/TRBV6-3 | ASAETGLSYEQY
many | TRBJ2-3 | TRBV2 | AGGLASTDTQY
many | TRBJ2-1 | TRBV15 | ATSRSRLIAYNEQF
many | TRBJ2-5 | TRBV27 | ASSLSAGGRETQY
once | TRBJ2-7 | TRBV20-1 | SAVTSRDPSYEQY
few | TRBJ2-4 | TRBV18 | ASSPPLSGAKNIQY
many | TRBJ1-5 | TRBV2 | ASSGLSNQPQH
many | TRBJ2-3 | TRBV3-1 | ASSHETSGRTDTQY
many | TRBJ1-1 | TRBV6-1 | ASRPGTGWTEAF
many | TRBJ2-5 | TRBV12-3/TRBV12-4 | ASSLVSRWDHQETQY
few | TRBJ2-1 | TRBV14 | ASSQQRGVNNEQF
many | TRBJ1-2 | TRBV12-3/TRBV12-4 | ASSFPQGNNYGYT
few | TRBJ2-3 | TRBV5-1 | ASSSGTENTDTQY
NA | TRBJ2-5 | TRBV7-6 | ASTPGRRIQETQY
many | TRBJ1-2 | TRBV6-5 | ASSYSYRGGGYT
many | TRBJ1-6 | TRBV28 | ASSQPTLNSPLH
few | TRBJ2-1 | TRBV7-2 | ASNSPGTSGNEQF
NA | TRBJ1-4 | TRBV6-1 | ASSIQGARNEKLF
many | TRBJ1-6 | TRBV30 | AWSRTGTNSPLH
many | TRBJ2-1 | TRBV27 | AINPSGSSRNEQF
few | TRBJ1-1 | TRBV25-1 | ASSEGTGGEAF
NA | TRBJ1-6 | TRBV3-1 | ASSQPGAGKLSPLH
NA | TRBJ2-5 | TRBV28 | ASSLGGGVQETRY
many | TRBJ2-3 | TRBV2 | ASTGTMYTDTQY
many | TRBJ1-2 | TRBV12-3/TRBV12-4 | ASSQGQDYGYT
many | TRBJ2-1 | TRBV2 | ASSEEQAGGPIDNEQF
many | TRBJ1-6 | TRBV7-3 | ASSLGTGAYNSPLH
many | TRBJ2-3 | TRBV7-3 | ASSLRVAPDTQY
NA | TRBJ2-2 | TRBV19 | ASRGPGGNTGELF
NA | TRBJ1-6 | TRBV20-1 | SAFKMGGQLVNSPLH
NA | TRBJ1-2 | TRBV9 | ASSVAEGVGYGYT
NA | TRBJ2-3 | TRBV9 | ASSPTAGTDTQY
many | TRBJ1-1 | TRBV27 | ASSFERRGTEAF
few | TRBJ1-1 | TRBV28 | ASPGGAGNTEAF
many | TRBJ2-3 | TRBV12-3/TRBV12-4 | ASTLDRQADTQY
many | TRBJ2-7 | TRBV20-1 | SATVGSSYEQY
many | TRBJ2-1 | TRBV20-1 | SANDLAGGTNEQF
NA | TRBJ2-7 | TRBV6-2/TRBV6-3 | ASRSKGVLYEQY
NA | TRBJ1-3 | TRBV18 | ASSPERAGNTIY
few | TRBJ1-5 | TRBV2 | ASSGGFSQPQH
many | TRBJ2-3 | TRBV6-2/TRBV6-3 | ASSSPPVNTQY
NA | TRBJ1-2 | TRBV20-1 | SANQGTDGYT
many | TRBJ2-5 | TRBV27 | ASSFQGGTDQETQY